This entry lists 18 T cell receptor beta chains sequenced from one sample in a study of blood T cells in healthy people across ages (dated by TCRdb to the mid-2010s). Library prep was done by 5' RACE. Sequencing was performed on an Illumina HiSeq 2500. A second 7 to 11 cycle PCR used a sample-barcoded 5' primer and a J-beta primer mix. TCRdb trimmed public reads at Q25 via fastp, called clones via MiXCR and kept in-frame beta chains. For every CDR3 protein sequence, its rows merge into one entry that carries the most common genes and DNA. A total of about 640,000 distinct CDR3 sequences appear in this sample, about 43% of them only once. About 32% of the sample is taken by the ten largest. The source material was blood. The receptors were sampled from an elderly man in good health.

V usage is TRBV3-1 and J usage is TRBJ1-4, with a weak D call TRBD1 (6 bases). The V and J ends lost 10 bases and 7 bases respectively, with 16 bases between them. CDR1 and CDR2 (germline): LGHDT, YNNKEL (reference sequence). The CDR3 consists of 13 residues. CDR3 nucleotide sequence: TGTGCCACGGGCGGCAGGGGTATTGAAAAACTGTTTTTT. It yields the protein CATGGRGIEKLFF.

This clonotype was detected a few times. The V gene is TRBV6-5, the J gene TRBJ2-3; tentatively, D is TRBD1 (5 bases). The CDR3 is made up of 15 amino acids. V lost 6 bases and J lost 2, with 15 bases in between. Germline V gives CDR1 MNHEY, CDR2 SVGAGI. CDR3 in amino acids: CASRAQDTLTDTQYF. CDR3 in DNA: TGTGCCAGCAGGGCACAGGATACCCTCACAGATACGCAGTATTTT.

Only a few counts were recorded for this clonotype. V gene TRBV4-3 combines with J gene TRBJ2-5; 8 bases line up with TRBD2. With 0 bases clipped from V and 5 bases from J, the junction kept 5 bases outside the gene matches. The CDR3 length is 15 residues. The germline CDR1 and CDR2 sequences are LGHNA and YSLEER. CDR3 in amino acids: CASSQDMASGETQYF. In DNA, the CDR3 is TGCGCCAGCAGCCAAGATATGGCTAGCGGGGAGACCCAGTACTTC.

This rearrangement joins TRBV28 to TRBJ2-3; possible D gene TRBD2, 5 bases. Trimming stripped 4 bases from V and 3 bases from J, with 17 bases between. This CDR3 contains 16 residues. Germline CDR1 reads MDHEN; CDR2 reads SYDVKM. CDR3 in amino acids: CASSSIKEAVTDTQYF. The CDR3 DNA is TGTGCCAGCAGTTCGATAAAAGAAGCGGTGACAGATACGCAGTATTTT.

Comment on this clonotype: A junction end diverges from the germline sequence, so it may reflect a read error. This chain joins TRBV7-2 and TRBJ2-2, with 8 positions matching TRBD1. Looked up from germline, CDR1 is SGHTA and CDR2 is FQGNSA. The CDR3 loop spans 17 amino acids. The CDR3 nucleotides are TGTGCCGGCAGCTTAGCATCGAGGCAGGGGGCCCGCGGGGAGCTGTTTTTT. It is translated as CAGSLASRQGARGELFF.

This clonotype was detected only a few times. The V call is TRBV7-2, the J call TRBJ1-2; tentative D call: TRBD1 (5 bases). The CDR3 consists of 14 residues. CDR1 and CDR2 from the germline V gene are SGHTA and FQGNSA. The V gene lost 5 bases and the J gene lost 1 base, with 11 bases spanning the gap. The DNA for the CDR3 is TGTGCCAGCAGCCCCATGACAGTTAACTATGGCTACACCTTC. It codes for CASSPMTVNYGYTF. The entire variable domain, with the rest obtained from reference TRBV7-2 and TRBJ1-2, is as follows: GAGVSQSPSNKVTEKGKDVELRCDPISGHTALYWYRQSLGQGLEFLIYFQGNSAPDKSGLPSDRFSAERTGGSVSTLTIQRTQQEDSAVYLCASSPMTVNYGYTFGSGTRLTVV.

The chain is built from TRBV6-2 or TRBV6-3 and TRBJ2-3; a weak D match, TRBD2 (6 bases). Germline lookup yields CDR1 MNHEY and CDR2 SVGEGT. The V and J ends lost 0 bases and 2 bases respectively, with 15 bases between them. This CDR3 spans 17 amino acids. This CDR3 reads CASSYSGRGNPTDTQYF. The CDR3 nucleotides are TGTGCCAGCAGTTACTCAGGACGGGGGAACCCCACAGATACGCAGTATTTT.

V and J are TRBV6-2 or TRBV6-3 and TRBJ2-3; 8 positions match TRBD1. This CDR3 region has 16 residues. Germline assignment: CDR1 MNHEY and CDR2 SVGEGT. Unmatched junction bases numbered 11, after V lost 5 bases and J lost 4 bases. CDR3 sequence: CASSLPGTGAADTQYF. The CDR3 bases are TGTGCCAGCAGTCTTCCCGGGACAGGCGCGGCAGATACGCAGTATTTT.

This clonotype was counted a few times. The chain joins TRBV15 to TRBJ2-7; D possibly matches TRBD1 or TRBD2 (6 bases each). Trimming cost V 6 bases and J 2 bases, with 14 bases left between them. This CDR3 comprises 14 residues. Looked up from germline, CDR1 is LNHNV and CDR2 is YYDKDF (reference sequence). The CDR3 sequence: CATRGGTQAYEQYF. The CDR3 nucleotides read TGTGCCACCAGAGGGGGGACTCAAGCCTACGAGCAGTACTTC.

V gene TRBV7-2 combines with J gene TRBJ2-7, with a possible D match to TRBD1 (6 bases). CDR3 length equals 14 residues. The germline V gene has CDR1 SGHTA and CDR2 FQGNSA. The V gene lost 3 bases and the J gene lost 2 bases, with 11 bases spanning the gap. The CDR3 DNA reads as TGTGCCAGCAGCTTCGACAGGTTTGCCTACGAGCAGTACTTC. This gives the protein CASSFDRFAYEQYF.

The V call is TRBV29-1, the J call TRBJ2-1; 13 bases are a match to TRBD2. V trimming: 7 bases; J trimming: 7 bases; junction bases outside the gene matches: 13. The CDR3 loop spans 16 amino acids. Germline V gene lookup returns CDR1 SQVTM and CDR2 ANQGSEA. Written as DNA, the CDR3 is TGCAGCGCCTGGACTAGCGGGAGATCGGTCCGGAATGAGCAGTTCTTC. Encoded protein: CSAWTSGRSVRNEQFF.

Only a few counts were recorded for this clonotype. The V call is TRBV20-1, the J call TRBJ2-5; 12 nucleotides align to TRBD2. The CDR3 length is 15 residues. Germline trimming cut 5 bases from V and 2 bases from J; bases unmatched to any gene: 6. CDR1 DFQATT and CDR2 SNEGSKA come from the germline V gene (reference sequence). Here the CDR3 reads CSASALAGGQETQYF. The CDR3 region has the DNA TGCAGTGCTTCAGCACTAGCGGGGGGTCAAGAGACCCAGTACTTC.

V usage is TRBV7-2 and J usage is TRBJ1-4; 9 bases line up with TRBD1. Looked up from germline, CDR1 is SGHTA and CDR2 is FQGNSA. The CDR3 is 15 residues long. The trim removed 4 bases at V and 8 bases at J, leaving 8 bases unmatched. CDR3 amino acids: CASSSDRGIQEKLFF. The DNA of the CDR3 is TGTGCCAGCAGCTCGGACAGGGGCATTCAAGAAAAACTGTTTTTT.

V and J are TRBV7-2 and TRBJ1-1; 12 positions agree with TRBD1. Germline CDR1 and CDR2: SGHTA and FQGNSA. V gave up 4 bases and J gave up 10 bases; unmatched junction bases: 7. The CDR3 contains 14 residues. In DNA, the CDR3 is TGTGCCAGCAGCTCCGGGACAGGGGGCAATTTAGCTTTCTTT. Residues: CASSSGTGGNLAFF.

With respect to this clonotype: This could be a read error, since a much larger clone is one nucleotide away. The CDR3 loop reads CASSQECRGTGELFF. CDR3 bases: TGTGCCAGCAGCCAAGAGTGCAGGGGCACCGGGGAGCTGTTTTTT. The rearrangement joins TRBV4-2 to TRBJ2-2; TRBD1 might be the D (6 bases). V lost 0 bases and J lost 4, with 9 bases in between. The germline gives CDR1 LGHNA, CDR2 YNFKEQ. The CDR3 covers 15 residues.

This clonotype has ten or more counts. The V and J genes are TRBV20-1 and TRBJ2-3; D not certain. The V end was cut by 3 bases, the J end by 2 bases, with 9 bases between. CDR3 length equals 13 residues. Germline values: CDR1 DFQATT, CDR2 SNEGSKA (reference sequence). This CDR3 is CSASGTSTDTQYF. DNA of the CDR3: TGCAGTGCTAGCGGAACCTCCACAGATACGCAGTATTTT.

The chain couples TRBV20-1 to TRBJ1-5; D gene ambiguous. The ends were cut back, 4 bases at V and 0 bases at J, with 7 bases in the middle. The CDR3 is 13 residues long. Germline CDR1 is DFQATT and CDR2 is SNEGSKA (reference sequence). CDR3 amino acids: CSAIGDSNQPQHF. The CDR3 DNA follows: TGCAGTGCTATCGGGGATAGCAATCAGCCCCAGCATTTT.

A few counts support this clonotype. This rearrangement joins TRBV20-1 to TRBJ1-3; weak D call: TRBD1 (5 bases). The V end was cut by 0 bases, the J end by 4 bases, with 16 bases between. CDR1 and CDR2 (germline): DFQATT, SNEGSKA (reference sequence). The CDR3 sequence is 16 residues long. In DNA form, the CDR3 reads TGCAGTGCTAGAGATACGGCGGGGGTAGCAGGAAACACCATATATTTT. Protein: CSARDTAGVAGNTIYF.